This entry is about one TCR beta chain. The antigen remains unidentified. This entry comes from a study of neurological immune-mediated disorders. Broader study findings: In HTLV-1-associated myelopathy, TCR clonal expansion was greatest, whereas multiple sclerosis had the least, falling below healthy controls. CDR3 amino acid sequences found in expanded clones were never shared across subjects, suggesting private repertoires in all groups.

Each TCR transcript was tagged with a 10-nucleotide random UMI during 5'RACE. TCRdb re-analysed the 5' RACE reads in MiXCR, keeping a single row per CDR3 protein. The sample records about 82,000 distinct CDR3 sequences, 2% to 3% being singletons. Unsorted libraries used 2 million PBMCs kept at -80 degrees C. There are 17 residues in the CDR3. The germline CDR1 and CDR2 sequences are SEHNR and FQNEAQ (reference sequence). V was pared by 5 bases and J by 5 bases, with 13 bases of the junction left unmatched. This sequence joins TRBV7-9 and TRBJ2-2, with TRBD2 matching 8 bases. The clonotype originates from a woman in her twenties or thirties with multiple sclerosis. The source material was PBMCs. The CDR3 reads CASSRDRGLARTGELFF. The CDR3 DNA follows: TGTGCCAGCAGCCGCGACAGAGGACTAGCTCGGACCGGGGAGCTGTTTTTT.